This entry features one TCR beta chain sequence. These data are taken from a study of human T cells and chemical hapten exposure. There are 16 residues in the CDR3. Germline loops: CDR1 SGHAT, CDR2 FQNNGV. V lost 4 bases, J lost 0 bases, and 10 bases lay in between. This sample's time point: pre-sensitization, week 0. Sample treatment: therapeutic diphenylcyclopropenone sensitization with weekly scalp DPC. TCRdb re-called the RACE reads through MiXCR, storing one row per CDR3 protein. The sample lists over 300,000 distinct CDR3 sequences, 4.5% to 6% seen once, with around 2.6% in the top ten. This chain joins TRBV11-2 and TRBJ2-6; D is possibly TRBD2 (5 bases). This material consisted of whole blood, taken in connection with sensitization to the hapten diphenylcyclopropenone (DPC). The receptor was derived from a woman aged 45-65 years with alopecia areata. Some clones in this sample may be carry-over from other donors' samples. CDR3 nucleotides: TGTGCCAGCAGCTCGAGGGTGCTCTCTGGGGCCAACGTCCTGACTTTC. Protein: CASSSRVLSGANVLTF.